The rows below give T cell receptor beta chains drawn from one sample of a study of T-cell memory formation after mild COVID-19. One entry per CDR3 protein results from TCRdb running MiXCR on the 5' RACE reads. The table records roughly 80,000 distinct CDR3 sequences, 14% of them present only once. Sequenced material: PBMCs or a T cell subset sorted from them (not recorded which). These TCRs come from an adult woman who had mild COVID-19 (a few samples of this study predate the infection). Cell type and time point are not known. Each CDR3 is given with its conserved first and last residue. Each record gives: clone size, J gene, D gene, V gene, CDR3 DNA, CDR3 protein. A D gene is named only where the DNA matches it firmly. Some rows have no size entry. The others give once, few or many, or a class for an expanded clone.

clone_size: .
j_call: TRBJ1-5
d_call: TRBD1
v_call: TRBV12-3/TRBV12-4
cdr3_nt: TGTGCCAGCAGTCCGGACAGGGGAAGCGGCCAGCCCCAGCATTTT
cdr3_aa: CASSPDRGSGQPQHF

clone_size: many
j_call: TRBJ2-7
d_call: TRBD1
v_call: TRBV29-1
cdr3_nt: TGCAGCGTTGAGCTCCCCGGACAGGGGTCAGGCGAGCAGTACTTC
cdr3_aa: CSVELPGQGSGEQYF

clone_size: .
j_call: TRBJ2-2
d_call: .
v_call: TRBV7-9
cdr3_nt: TGTGCCAGCAGCTTACCGAAAACCGGGGAGCTGTTTTTT
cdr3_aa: CASSLPKTGELFF

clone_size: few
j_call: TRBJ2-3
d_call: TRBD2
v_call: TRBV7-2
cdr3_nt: TGTGCCAGCAGCAAAGGGACTAGCGTTAGCACAGATACGCAGTATTTT
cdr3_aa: CASSKGTSVSTDTQYF

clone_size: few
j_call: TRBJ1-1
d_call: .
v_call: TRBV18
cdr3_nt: TGTGCCAGCTCCGACAGACCCGAGAACACTGAAGCTTTCTTT
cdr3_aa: CASSDRPENTEAFF

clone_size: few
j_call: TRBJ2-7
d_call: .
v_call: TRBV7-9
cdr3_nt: TGTGCCAGCAGCTTAGGAGGGGGGACTCCTCCCTACGAGCAGTACTTC
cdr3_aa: CASSLGGGTPPYEQYF

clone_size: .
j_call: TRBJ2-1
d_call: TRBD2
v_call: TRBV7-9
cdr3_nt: TGTGCCAGCAGCCCGGGACTACCCTACAATGAGCAGTTCTTC
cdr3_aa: CASSPGLPYNEQFF

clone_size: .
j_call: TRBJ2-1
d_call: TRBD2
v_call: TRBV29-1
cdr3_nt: TGCAGCGTTGAAGCCACCCGGGAGTGGGAGGGTGAGCAGTTCTTC
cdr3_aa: CSVEATREWEGEQFF

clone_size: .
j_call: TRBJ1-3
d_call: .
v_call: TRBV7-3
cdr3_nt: TGTGCCAGCAGAAAGGGGGAGGGGGAAGAAAACACCATATATTTT
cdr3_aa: CASRKGEGEENTIYF

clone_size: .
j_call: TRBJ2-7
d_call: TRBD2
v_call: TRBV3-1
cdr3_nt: TGTGCCAGCAGCCCCCTAGCGGGAGTCGGTTACGAGCAGTACTTC
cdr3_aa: CASSPLAGVGYEQYF

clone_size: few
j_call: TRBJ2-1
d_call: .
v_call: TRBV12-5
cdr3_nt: TGTGCTAGTGGCCCTGACAGAGGCTTAAACAATGAGCAGTTCTTC
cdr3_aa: CASGPDRGLNNEQFF

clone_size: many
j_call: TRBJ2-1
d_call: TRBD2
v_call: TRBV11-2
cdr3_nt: TGTGCCAGCAGCTTAGGACGGCTAGCGGGAGTGCTCTACAATGAGCAGTTCTTC
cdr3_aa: CASSLGRLAGVLYNEQFF

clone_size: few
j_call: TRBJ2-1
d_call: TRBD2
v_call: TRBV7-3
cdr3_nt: TGTGCCAGCAGCTCGCTCGGCGGGAGTGCGCATGAGCAGTTCTTC
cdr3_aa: CASSSLGGSAHEQFF

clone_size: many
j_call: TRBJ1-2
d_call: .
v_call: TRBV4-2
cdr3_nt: TGTGCCAGCAGCCCTCTCAAGGCGGGGAACTATGGCTACACCTTC
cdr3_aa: CASSPLKAGNYGYTF

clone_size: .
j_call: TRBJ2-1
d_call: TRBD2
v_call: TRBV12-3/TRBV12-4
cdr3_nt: TGTGCCACTTCCGGGACTAGCGGCTCCCAAGGGCTCAATGAGCAGTTCTTC
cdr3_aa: CATSGTSGSQGLNEQFF

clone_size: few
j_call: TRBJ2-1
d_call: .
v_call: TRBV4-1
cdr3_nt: TGCGCCAGCAGCCTCCAGGGGGGCAATGAGCAGTTCTTC
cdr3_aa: CASSLQGGNEQFF

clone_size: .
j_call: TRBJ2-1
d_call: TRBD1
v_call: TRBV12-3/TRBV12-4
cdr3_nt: TGTGCCAGCAGTTTCGAGACCTCCGCCGACAGGGTGTTAGGTGAGCAGTTCTTC
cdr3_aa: CASSFETSADRVLGEQFF

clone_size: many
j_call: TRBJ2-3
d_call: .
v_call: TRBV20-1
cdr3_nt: TGCAGTGCTGAGGACTACCGAGGGGAAGATACGCAGTATTTT
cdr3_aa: CSAEDYRGEDTQYF

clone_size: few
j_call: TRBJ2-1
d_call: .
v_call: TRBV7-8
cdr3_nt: TGTGCCAGCAGCTTAGGTAGCGGCCTCAATGAGCAGTTCTTC
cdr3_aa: CASSLGSGLNEQFF

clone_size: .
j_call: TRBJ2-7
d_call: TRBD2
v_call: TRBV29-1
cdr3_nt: TGCAGCGTCGGACTAGCGGGCTACGAGCAGTACTTC
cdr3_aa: CSVGLAGYEQYF

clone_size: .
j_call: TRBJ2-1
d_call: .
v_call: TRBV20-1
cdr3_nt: TGCAGTGCTGACTACAATGAGCAGTTCTTC
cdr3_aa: CSADYNEQFF

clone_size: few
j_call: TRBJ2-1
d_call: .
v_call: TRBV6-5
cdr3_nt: TGTGCCAGCAGTTACTATCCGGGACTCGTCAATGAGCAGTTCTTC
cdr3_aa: CASSYYPGLVNEQFF

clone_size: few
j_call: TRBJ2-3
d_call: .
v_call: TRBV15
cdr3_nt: TGTGCCACCAGCTTACAGGGTTGGTATGGAGATACGCAGTATTTT
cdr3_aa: CATSLQGWYGDTQYF

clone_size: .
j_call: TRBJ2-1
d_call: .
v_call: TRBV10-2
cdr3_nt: TGCGCCAGCAGTGACGAAGGTGGGGATGAGCAGTTCTTC
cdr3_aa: CASSDEGGDEQFF

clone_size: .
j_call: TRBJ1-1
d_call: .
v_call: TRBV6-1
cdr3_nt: TGTGCCAGCAGTGAGAATCTGGGGGCCGGAAACACTGAAGCTTTCTTT
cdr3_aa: CASSENLGAGNTEAFF

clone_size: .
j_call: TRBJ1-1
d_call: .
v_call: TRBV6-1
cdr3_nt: TGTGCCGGGGGGACATGGGACGACACTGAAGCTTTCTTT
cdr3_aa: CAGGTWDDTEAFF

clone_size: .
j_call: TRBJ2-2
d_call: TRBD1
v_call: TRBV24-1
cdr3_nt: TGTGCCACCAGTGATTTGGGACAGGGGGCCACCGGGGAGCTGTTTTTT
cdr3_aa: CATSDLGQGATGELFF